This record looks at one T cell receptor (beta chain) sequence and its context. What it binds is not known. CDR1 is MNHNY, CDR2 SVGAGI, per germline (reference sequence). Deletions cut 5 bases from V and 0 bases from J, with 7 bases between. This CDR3 has 13 amino acids. Assay used: immunoSEQ multiplex PCR; TCRdb lists only in-frame clones, some missing. The table lists nearly 60,000 clones, more than 85% of them singletons. This sample was taken from a study of PD-1 blockade in classical Hodgkin lymphoma. Study background: Patients were dosed intravenously with nivolumab at 3 mg/kg every 2 weeks.

All trial patients relapsed after autologous stem cell transplantation. Study-wide results and caveats: The study found complete responders had baseline diversity similar to newly diagnosed patients. Repertoire differences lack defined causes, possibly disease activity or prior therapy.

This clonotype originated in a human donor with classical Hodgkin lymphoma. The sequences come from peripheral blood mononuclear cells (PBMCs), collected before the second cycle of nivolumab. This chain connects TRBV6-6 to TRBJ2-5, with D possibly being TRBD1 (5 bases). As DNA, the CDR3 is TGTGCCAGCAGTGCAGGGCACCAAGAGACCCAGTACTTC. Its translation is CASSAGHQETQYF.